The clone carrying this TCR beta chain occurred a few times. The antigen remains undetermined. Sequencing of the DNA from cultured CD4+ T cells was carried out with the Oncomine TCR Beta short-read assay. A single record per CDR3 protein comes from TCRdb applying MiXCR to the PCR reads. The profile covers roughly 7,500 distinct CDR3 sequences, with about 50% appearing a single time and approximately 18% taken by the ten largest. The sample is drawn from a study of vaccination and CD4 T cells after COVID-19. Overall study: Six males and four females, two Hispanic, made up the convalescents. Typically, post-vaccine samples were obtained a median approximately 70 days after dose two, within a range of 14 to 241. Cells were stimulated with overlapping spike peptide pools from SARS-CoV-2, HCoV-NL63, HCoV-OC43 and HCoV-229E.

Treatment given: roughly 10-day PBMC culture with coronavirus spike peptide pools or control peptides (ViraFEST assay). The cultures had half their medium swapped for fresh IL-2 medium on days 3 and 7. CDR1 is SGHTA, CDR2 FQGTGA, per germline. CDR3 length: 15 residues. V was shortened by 5 bases and J by 4 bases, with 15 bases between the two germline ends. The clonotype originates from a human donor who had recovered from COVID-19. The J gene is TRBJ1-5, the V gene TRBV7-3; D call uncertain. Sequencing input: CD4+ T cells from blood, cultured in vitro. CDR3 nucleotides: TGTGCCAGCAGCCCCATTTATTTGGGAAATCAGCCCCAGCATTTT. It is translated as CASSPIYLGNQPQHF.